This paragraph covers one T cell receptor beta chain sequence. Its antigen is still unknown. The sample comes from a study of beta chain features in type 1 diabetes. Sorting of CD4+ naive, central memory, regulatory and stem cell-like memory cells was performed via CD45RO/CCR7/CD25/CD127/CD95/CD27. Sorted populations all had greater than 95% purity. TCRB transcripts that were expressed got sequenced, as all of the isolated RNA had been reverse transcribed. Some clones are missing from TCRdb's copy, which holds only in-frame ones; the method was immunoSEQ multiplex PCR. The sample shows roughly 340,000 clones, roughly 14% of them seen only once. The study, taken as a whole, reports: All four CD4+ subsets from Type 1 diabetes patients carried moderately but significantly shorter TCRB CDR3s.

Material for sequencing was naive CD4+ T cells from blood. The source of this sequence is a woman aged 18-35 years with type 1 diabetes.

The CDR3 region is CASSQDGLAGETQYF. Here the CDR3 DNA reads TGCGCCAGCAGCCAAGACGGACTAGCGGGCGAGACCCAGTACTTC. V gene TRBV4-1 combines with J gene TRBJ2-5; 11 bases align to TRBD2. The CDR3 has 15 amino acids. Looked up from germline, CDR1 is MGHRA and CDR2 is YSYEKL. Germline trimming cut 0 bases from V and 5 bases from J; bases unmatched to any gene: 2.